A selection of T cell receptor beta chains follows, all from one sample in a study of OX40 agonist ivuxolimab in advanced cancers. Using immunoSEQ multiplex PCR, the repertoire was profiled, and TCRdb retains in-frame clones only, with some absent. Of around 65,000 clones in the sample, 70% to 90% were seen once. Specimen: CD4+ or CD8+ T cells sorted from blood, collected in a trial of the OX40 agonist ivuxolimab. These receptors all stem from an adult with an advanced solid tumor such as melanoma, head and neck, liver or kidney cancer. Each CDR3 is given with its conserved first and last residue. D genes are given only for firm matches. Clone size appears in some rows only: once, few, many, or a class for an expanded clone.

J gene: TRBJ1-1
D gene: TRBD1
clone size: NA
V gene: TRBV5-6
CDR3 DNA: TGTGCCAGCAGCTTGACAGGGGGCTGGACTGAAGCTTTCTTT
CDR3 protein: CASSLTGGWTEAFF

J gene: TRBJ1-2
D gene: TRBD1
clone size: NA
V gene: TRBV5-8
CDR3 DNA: TGTGCCAGCAGCGGGGACAGGGGTAGATATGGCTACACCTTC
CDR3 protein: CASSGDRGRYGYTF

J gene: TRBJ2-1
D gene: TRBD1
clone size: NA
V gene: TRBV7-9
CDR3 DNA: TGTGCCAGCAGAGATACCGGGACAGGGCCACGCGATGAGCAGTTCTTC
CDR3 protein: CASRDTGTGPRDEQFF

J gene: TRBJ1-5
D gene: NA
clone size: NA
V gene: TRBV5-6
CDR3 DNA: TGTGCCAGCAGCTCACAGGGATTCAATCAGCCCCAGCATTTT
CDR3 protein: CASSSQGFNQPQHF

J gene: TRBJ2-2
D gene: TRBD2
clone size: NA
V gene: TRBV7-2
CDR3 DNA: TGTGCCAGCAGCTTAATCCGTGCTAGCGGGGGCCCGAGGACCGGGGAGCTGTTTTTT
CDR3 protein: CASSLIRASGGPRTGELFF

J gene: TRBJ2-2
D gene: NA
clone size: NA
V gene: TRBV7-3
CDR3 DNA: TGTGCCAGCAGCCCCCCCGGGGGGAGGGGGGACACCGGGGAGCTGTTTTTT
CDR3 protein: CASSPPGGRGDTGELFF

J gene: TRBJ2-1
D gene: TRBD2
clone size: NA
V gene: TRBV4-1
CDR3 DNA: TGCGCCAGCAGCCGCATCACCGGGACTAGCGGGTATGAGCAGTTCTTC
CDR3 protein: CASSRITGTSGYEQFF

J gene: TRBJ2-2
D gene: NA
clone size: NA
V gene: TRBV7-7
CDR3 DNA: TGTGCTGGCGGGGGCGGTACGAACACCGGGGAGCTGTTTTTT
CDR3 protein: CAGGGGTNTGELFF

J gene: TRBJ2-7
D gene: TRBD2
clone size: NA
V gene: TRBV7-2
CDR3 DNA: TGTGCCAGCACCCCTAGCGGGAAATCCTACGAGCAGTACTTC
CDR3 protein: CASTPSGKSYEQYF

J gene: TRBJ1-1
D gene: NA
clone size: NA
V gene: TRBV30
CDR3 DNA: TGTGCCTGGAGTGTATTTGAGGGCACTGAAGCTTTCTTT
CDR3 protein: CAWSVFEGTEAFF

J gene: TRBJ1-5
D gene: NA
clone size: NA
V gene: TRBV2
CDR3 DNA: TGTGCCAGCACTCCGAACCGGCAGGGTCGCAATCAGCCCCAGCATTTT
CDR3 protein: CASTPNRQGRNQPQHF

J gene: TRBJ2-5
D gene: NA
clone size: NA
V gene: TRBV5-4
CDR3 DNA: TGTGCCAGCAGCTTGGCGGTTGCGGCAGGGCAGTACTTC
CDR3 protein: CASSLAVAAGQYF

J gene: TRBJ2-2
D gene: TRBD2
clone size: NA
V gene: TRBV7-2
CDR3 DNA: TGTGCATACCCTAAGCGGGGGGTCACCGGGGAGCTGTTTTTT
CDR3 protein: CAYPKRGVTGELFF

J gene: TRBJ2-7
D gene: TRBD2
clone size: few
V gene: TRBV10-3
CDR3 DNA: TGTGCCATCACTAGCGGGGGGTACGAGCAGTACTTC
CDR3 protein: CAITSGGYEQYF

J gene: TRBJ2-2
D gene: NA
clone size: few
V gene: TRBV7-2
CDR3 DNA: TGTGCCAGCAGCTTAATCAACACCGGGGAGCTGTTTTTT
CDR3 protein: CASSLINTGELFF

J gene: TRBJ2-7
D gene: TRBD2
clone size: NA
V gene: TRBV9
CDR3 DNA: TGTGCCAGCAGCCAGGGGACTAGCGGGGGGCAGTACTTC
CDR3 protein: CASSQGTSGGQYF

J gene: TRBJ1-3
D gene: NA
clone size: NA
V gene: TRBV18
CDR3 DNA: TGTGCCAGCTCACAGGGAGGTGGAAACACCATATATTTT
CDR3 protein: CASSQGGGNTIYF

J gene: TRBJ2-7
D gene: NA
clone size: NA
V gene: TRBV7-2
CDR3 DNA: TGTGCCAGCAGCTTAGCGCCTGTCGGCTCCTACGAGCAGTACTTC
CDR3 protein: CASSLAPVGSYEQYF

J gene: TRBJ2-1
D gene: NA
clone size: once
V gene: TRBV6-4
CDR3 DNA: TGTGCCAGCAGCATCTCCCCCGGGACAAGATACAATGAGCAGTTCTTC
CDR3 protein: CASSISPGTRYNEQFF

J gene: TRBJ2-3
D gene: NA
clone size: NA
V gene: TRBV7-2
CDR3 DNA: TGTGCCAGCAGCTTACCGACTGGTAGCACAGATACGCAGTATTTT
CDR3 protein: CASSLPTGSTDTQYF

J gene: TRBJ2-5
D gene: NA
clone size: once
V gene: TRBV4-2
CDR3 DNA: TGTGCCAGCAGCCAAATGTTAGAAGGTGGCGGCGAAGAGACCCAGTACTTC
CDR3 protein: CASSQMLEGGGEETQYF

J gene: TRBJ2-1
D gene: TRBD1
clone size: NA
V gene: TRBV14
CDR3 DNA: TGTGCCAGCAGCCAAGATCGGACAGGGGCGTATGATGAGCAGTTCTTC
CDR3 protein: CASSQDRTGAYDEQFF

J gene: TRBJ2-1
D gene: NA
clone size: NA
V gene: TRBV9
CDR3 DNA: TGTGCCAGCAGCCACAGAGGGGGGAGCTCCTACAATGAGCAGTTCTTC
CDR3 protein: CASSHRGGSSYNEQFF

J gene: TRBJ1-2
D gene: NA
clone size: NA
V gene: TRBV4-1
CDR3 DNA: TGCGCCAGCAGCCAAGGTTCTTTTCGTCTAGTTACTAACTATGGCTACACCTTC
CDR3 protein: CASSQGSFRLVTNYGYTF